This T cell receptor (beta chain) was profiled in a study of blood T cells in healthy people across ages (dated by TCRdb to the mid-2010s). Study-wide context: In model experiments, template switching captured roughly one uniquely barcoded TCR beta cDNA molecule for every two T cells. To track age-related changes in TCR beta repertoire diversity, the study relied on deep sequencing normalized with unique cDNA molecular identifiers. The donors were split into four age groups: young (average around 15 years), middle-aged (around 40), aged (more than 60) and long-lived (more than 80). To avoid experimental bias, donors of different ages were randomly spread across the sequencing lanes. Two additional independent replicas of 1 million unique cDNA reads from the same blood draw were analyzed for two donors (one aged 18 to 30 and one aged 80 or older).

The paper as a whole reports these results and caveats: Estimates of total diversity based on one million sequenced T cells were considered lower bounds and underestimates. Observed TCR beta diversity per million T cells fell roughly linearly with age, and a significant reduction was already apparent by age roughly 40. Donor CMV infection status was unknown, potentially confounding age-related changes in expanded clonotypes. Compared with the aged group, the long-lived group had more naive CD4+ T cells, fewer expanded clones and increased TCR diversity, a pattern suggesting age selection. There was a strong correlation between observed TCR beta diversity and the percentage of naive T cells measured by flow cytometry. Since profiling was done on bulk unsorted PBMCs, naive and antigen-experienced compartments could not be conclusively compared.

As for this clonotype: Its recognized antigen is unknown. Per-base qualities were not stored, and no clone one base away is much larger.

CDR3 length: 20 amino acids, cysteine to phenylalanine. Only the CDR3 DNA stays, 60 bases, in frame from base 1. The V end gives up 2 bases and the J end 9 bases, leaving 22 bases in the junction not matched to a gene. From a lookup of the germline V gene, CDR1 and CDR2 are KGHSH and LQKENI. The 39 donors, aged roughly 6 to 95 years, were systemically healthy Caucasian individuals from Russia. Each donor gave about 9.7 milliliters of peripheral blood, drawn into EDTA-treated Vacutainer tubes. Ficoll-Paque density-gradient centrifugation was used to isolate PBMCs, with at least 6.5 million per sample. Total RNA, at least 6 micrograms per sample, was extracted from PBMCs with Trizol reagent. The percentages of naive CD45RAhigh/CD27high T cells were determined by flow cytometry on a PBMC aliquot from every donor. Receptor amplification or capture employed 5' RACE. For sequencing, an Illumina HiSeq 2500 was employed. A second PCR of roughly 7 to 12 cycles was run with a J-beta primer mix and a sample-barcoded 5' primer. A unique molecular identifier was introduced onto each TCR beta cDNA molecule by a template-switch 5' adaptor carrying 12 random nucleotides. Each sample yielded at least 2.5 million CDR3-containing paired-end reads. First-strand cDNA synthesis was performed from all RNA using the Mint cDNA synthesis kit, with priming by a TRBC-specific oligonucleotide. Following uracil-DNA glycosylase treatment, a first 18-cycle PCR with universal primers M1SS and BC2_uni_R was performed on all cDNA. In the original analysis: Normalization of each sample was performed by random selection of 1 million high-quality reads, each carrying a distinct molecular identifier. Reads sharing molecular identifiers were discarded rather than binned into consensus sequences. MiTCR, with a Q25 quality threshold and the strictest error-elimination algorithm, was used for CDR3 identification, clonotype clustering and error correction. A nonparametric unseen species model using Euler transformation provided a lower-bound estimate of total TCR beta diversity. The public reads were quality trimmed at Q25 with fastp and then assembled into clones with MiXCR by TCRdb, keeping productive beta chains. Rows are unified per CDR3 protein, each entry keeping the most common DNA and genes. The V and J calls and clone size come from TCRdb's table, not from the authors' own analysis. For this sample the table gives around 400,000 distinct CDR3 sequences, of which approximately 51% were detected only once. The ten largest make up 51% of the sample.

The chain was built from TRBV18 and TRBJ2-1, with 10 junctional bases fitting TRBD2. Sequences were obtained from blood. This clonotype was obtained from a man aged 55 to 69 in good health. The sequenced DNA: TGTGCCAGCTCACCAGTAGCAGGAGAATGGACTAGCGGCCTTAGGGGTGAGCAGTTCTTC. It codes for CASSPVAGEWTSGLRGEQFF.